The 18 T cell receptor beta chains below all came from one sample that was sequenced in a study of shared clonotypes between healthy human individuals. Using immunoSEQ multiplex PCR, the repertoire was profiled, and TCRdb retains in-frame clones only, with some absent. The sample shows millions of clones, over 85% of them seen only once. Sequencing was done on a sample of naive CD4+ T cells sorted from blood. Subset denoted: CD45RA+ positively selected. The receptors were gathered from a man younger than 35 in good health.

The chain uses TRBV10-1 and TRBJ2-1, with D perhaps TRBD1 (6 bases). Trimming removed 5 bases at V and 8 bases at J, with 25 bases between. Germline V CDR1 and CDR2: WNHNN, SYGVQD (reference sequence). The CDR3 has 17 amino acids. CDR3 in amino acids: CASSPPGLGWGRDEQFF. CDR3 in DNA: TGCGCCAGCAGTCCTCCGGGATTGGGATGGGGGCGGGATGAGCAGTTCTTC.

This rearrangement joins TRBV7-8 to TRBJ1-5; D is ambiguous. The CDR3 runs to 15 residues. Germline-derived CDR1 and CDR2 are SGHVS and FQNEAQ. V was shortened by 5 bases and J by 4 bases, with 15 bases between the two germline ends. CDR3 sequence (DNA): TGTGCCAGCAGCGACCCCGGTTCGGGAAATCAGCCCCAGCATTTT. This gives the protein CASSDPGSGNQPQHF.

The V gene is TRBV5-4, the J gene TRBJ2-1; possibly TRBD2 for D (5 bases). This CDR3 is 13 amino acids long. The germline CDR1 and CDR2 sequences are SGHNT and YYREEE (reference sequence). V was clipped by 0 bases and J by 7 bases, with 8 bases between them. Here the CDR3 reads CASSLEERNEQFF. CDR3 sequence (DNA): TGTGCCAGCAGCTTGGAAGAGCGGAATGAGCAGTTCTTC.

J is TRBJ1-2 and V is TRBV28; D is unclear. The CDR3 runs to 15 residues. Germline loops: CDR1 MDHEN, CDR2 SYDVKM. V was cut by 9 bases and J by 0 bases, with 17 bases left in between. Written as DNA, the CDR3 is TGTGCCAGTCAAGGGCCGTTCTTAGCTAACTATGGCTACACCTTC. Protein: CASQGPFLANYGYTF.

V and J are TRBV9 and TRBJ1-3, with D possibly being TRBD1 (6 bases). Germline values: CDR1 SGDLS, CDR2 YYNGEE. This CDR3 is 15 amino acids long. V shed 4 bases and J shed 0 bases, with 11 bases lying between them. This CDR3 is CASSYAGDSGNTIYF. CDR3 in DNA: TGTGCCAGCAGCTATGCAGGGGACTCTGGAAACACCATATATTTT.

The J gene is TRBJ2-1, the V gene TRBV6-1, with 10 positions matching TRBD2. V was clipped by 6 bases and J by 5 bases; unmatched bases: 1. CDR3 size: 13 residues. Germline CDR1 MNHNS, CDR2 SASEGT. The CDR3 bases are TGTGCCAGCAGGGGACTAGCGAACAATGAGCAGTTCTTC. Translated: CASRGLANNEQFF.

The V and J genes are TRBV2 and TRBJ1-2, with TRBD1 as a possible D gene (6 bases). The CDR3 is 14 amino acids. Trimming pared 7 bases from V and 3 bases from J, leaving 15 bases between. CDR1 is SNHLY, CDR2 FYNNEI, per germline. The CDR3 is CASKILQGDYGYTF. The CDR3, as DNA: TGTGCCAGCAAGATTCTACAGGGAGACTATGGCTACACCTTC.

This clone was seen just once. The V gene is TRBV5-5, the J gene TRBJ2-7, with TRBD2 identical over 15 bases. Germline V lookup: CDR1 SGHKS, CDR2 YYEKEE (reference sequence). V trimming: 4 bases; J trimming: 4 bases; junction bases outside the gene matches: 3. This CDR3 has 15 amino acids. The CDR3 region is CASSIGTSGRYEQYF. The CDR3 coding sequence is TGTGCCAGCAGCATAGGGACTAGCGGGAGGTACGAGCAGTACTTC.

The genes are TRBV28 and TRBJ1-1; TRBD1 is a possible D gene (5 bases). V lost 2 bases, J lost 1 base, and 11 bases lay in between. This CDR3 has 15 amino acids. The germline V gene encodes CDR1 MDHEN and CDR2 SYDVKM. This chain's CDR3 is CASSLAGVWNTEAFF. The CDR3 nucleotides read TGTGCCAGCAGTTTAGCGGGGGTTTGGAACACTGAAGCTTTCTTT. Full variable domain (missing parts from reference TRBV28 and TRBJ1-1): DVKVTQSSRYLVKRTGEKVFLECVQDMDHENMFWYRQDPGLGLRLIYFSYDVKMKEKGDIPEGYSVSREKKERFSLILESASTNQTSMYLCASSLAGVWNTEAFFGQGTRLTVV.

A remark on this clone: At the DNA level, this CDR3 is encoded by other sequences in the same sample as well. This sequence joins TRBV6-5 and TRBJ1-2; D may be TRBD1 (6 bases). Trimming cost V 5 bases and J 2 bases, with 9 bases left between them. Germline-derived CDR1 and CDR2 are MNHEY and SVGAGI. This CDR3 contains 13 residues. For the CDR3, the DNA is TGTGCCAGCAGTCGTCAGGGGAACTATGGCTACACCTTC. Protein: CASSRQGNYGYTF.

The chain links TRBV28 to TRBJ2-5, with D perhaps given as TRBD1 or TRBD2 (5 bases each). The CDR3 consists of 15 residues. Trimming stripped 2 bases from V and 5 bases from J, with 15 bases between. CDR1 is MDHEN and CDR2 is SYDVKM in the germline V gene. CDR3 loop: CASSLGGWDGETQYF. Written as DNA, the CDR3 is TGTGCCAGCAGTTTAGGCGGATGGGACGGGGAGACCCAGTACTTC.

The rearrangement links TRBV27 to TRBJ2-7; the D gene is possibly TRBD2 (6 bases). The germline V gene has CDR1 MNHEY and CDR2 SMNVEV (reference sequence). The V gene lost 5 bases and the J gene lost 6 bases, with 20 bases spanning the gap. The CDR3 is 15 amino acids. The CDR3 here is CASSNDPGLRVEQYF. CDR3 DNA: TGTGCCAGCAGTAACGACCCGGGACTTCGGGTCGAGCAGTACTTC.

The V gene is TRBV6-6, the J gene TRBJ1-1; D is perhaps TRBD1 (5 bases). CDR1 and CDR2 from the germline V gene are MNHNY and SVGAGI (reference sequence). The CDR3 covers 13 residues. V lost 8 bases, J lost 5 bases, and 15 bases lay in between. The CDR3 region has the DNA TGTGCCAGCCCACGGGGGGAAGGGACTGAAGCTTTCTTT. Residues: CASPRGEGTEAFF.

This sequence joins TRBV7-2 and TRBJ2-5; tentative D call: TRBD1 (5 bases). V gave up 4 bases and J gave up 1 base, with 10 bases separating them. The CDR3 is 14 amino acids. Per the germline V gene, CDR1 is SGHTA and CDR2 is FQGNSA. The CDR3 reads CASSSRQSQETQYF. CDR3 DNA sequence: TGTGCCAGCAGCTCGAGACAGAGCCAAGAGACCCAGTACTTC.

This clone was seen only a few times. The chain employs TRBV18 and TRBJ1-6; no reliable D call. Trimming cost V 1 base and J 4 bases, with 11 bases left between them. This CDR3 has 16 amino acids. Germline CDR1 reads KGHSH; CDR2 reads LQKENI. In nucleotides, the CDR3 is TGTGCCAGCTCACCACTCCAGGTGGTATATAATTCACCCCTCCACTTT. This gives the protein CASSPLQVVYNSPLHF.

This chain uses TRBV12-5 with TRBJ2-2; D assignment may be TRBD1 or TRBD2 (5 bases each). There are 14 residues in the CDR3. V dropped 7 bases and J dropped 4 bases, with 13 bases sitting between them. Looked up from germline, CDR1 is LGHNT and CDR2 is FRNRAP. CDR3 region: CASAPGTGTGELFF. For the CDR3, the DNA is TGTGCTAGTGCCCCAGGGACGGGCACCGGGGAGCTGTTTTTT.

J is TRBJ1-4 and V is TRBV2; the D gene is possibly TRBD1 (6 bases). V dropped 6 bases and J dropped 8 bases, with 19 bases sitting between them. Germline V gene data show CDR1 as SNHLY and CDR2 as FYNNEI. The CDR3 extends over 15 amino acids. The CDR3 here is CASRPDRRVKEKLFF. CDR3 sequence (DNA): TGTGCCAGCAGGCCAGACAGGCGGGTAAAAGAAAAACTGTTTTTT.

The chain is built from TRBV5-4 and TRBJ2-1; 10 nucleotides match TRBD2. Unmatched junction bases numbered 3, after V lost 0 bases and J lost 6 bases. Germline CDR1 reads SGHNT; CDR2 reads YYREEE (reference sequence). The CDR3 length is 15 residues. The CDR3 nucleotides are TGTGCCAGCAGCTTGGTAGCGGGAGGTTCCAATGAGCAGTTCTTC. It encodes CASSLVAGGSNEQFF.